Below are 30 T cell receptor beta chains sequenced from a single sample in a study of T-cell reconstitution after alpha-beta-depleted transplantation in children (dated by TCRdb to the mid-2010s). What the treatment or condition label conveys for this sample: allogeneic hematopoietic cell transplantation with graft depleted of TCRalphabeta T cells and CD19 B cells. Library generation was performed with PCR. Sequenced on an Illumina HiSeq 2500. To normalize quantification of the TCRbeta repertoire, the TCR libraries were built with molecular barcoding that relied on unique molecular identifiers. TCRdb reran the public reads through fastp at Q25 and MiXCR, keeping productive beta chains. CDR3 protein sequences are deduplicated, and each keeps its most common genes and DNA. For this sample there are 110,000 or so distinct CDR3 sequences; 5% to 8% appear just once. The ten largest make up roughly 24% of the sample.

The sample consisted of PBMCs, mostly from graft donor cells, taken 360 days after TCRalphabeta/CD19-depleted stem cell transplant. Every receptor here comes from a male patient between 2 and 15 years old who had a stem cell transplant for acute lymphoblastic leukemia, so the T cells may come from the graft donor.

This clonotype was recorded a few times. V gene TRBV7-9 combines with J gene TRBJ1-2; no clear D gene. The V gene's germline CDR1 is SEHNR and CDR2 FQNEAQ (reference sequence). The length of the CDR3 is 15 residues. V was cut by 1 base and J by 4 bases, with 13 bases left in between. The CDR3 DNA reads TGTGCCAGCAGCTTAGAGGCCAGTATGATCTATGGCTACACCTTC. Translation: CASSLEASMIYGYTF.

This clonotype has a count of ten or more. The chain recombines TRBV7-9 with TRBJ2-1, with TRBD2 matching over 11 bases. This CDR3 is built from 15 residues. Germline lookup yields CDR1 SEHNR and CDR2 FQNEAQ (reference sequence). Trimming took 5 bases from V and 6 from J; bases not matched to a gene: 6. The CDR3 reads CASSQTSGESNEQFF. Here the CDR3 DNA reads TGTGCCAGCAGCCAGACTAGCGGGGAATCCAATGAGCAGTTCTTC.

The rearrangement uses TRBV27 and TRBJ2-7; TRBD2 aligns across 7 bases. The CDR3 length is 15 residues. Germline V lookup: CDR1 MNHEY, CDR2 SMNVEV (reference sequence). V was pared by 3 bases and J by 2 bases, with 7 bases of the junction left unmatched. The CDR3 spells CASSLVGLVTYEQYF. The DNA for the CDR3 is TGTGCCAGCAGTTTGGTAGGACTAGTGACCTACGAGCAGTACTTC.

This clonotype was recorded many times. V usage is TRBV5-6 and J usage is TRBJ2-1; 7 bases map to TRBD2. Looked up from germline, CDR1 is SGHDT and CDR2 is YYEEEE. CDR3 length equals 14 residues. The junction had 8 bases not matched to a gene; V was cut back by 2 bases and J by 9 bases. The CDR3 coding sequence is TGTGCCAGCAGCTTTGCTCGGGGAGGGGTTGAGCAGTTCTTC. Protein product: CASSFARGGVEQFF.

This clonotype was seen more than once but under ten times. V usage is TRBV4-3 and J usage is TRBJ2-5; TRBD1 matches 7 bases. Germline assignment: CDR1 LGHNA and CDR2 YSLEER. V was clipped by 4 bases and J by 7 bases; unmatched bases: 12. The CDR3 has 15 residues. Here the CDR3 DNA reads TGCGCCAGCAGCCCCGGGACAGTGGATTTAGGGACCCAGTACTTC. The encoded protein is CASSPGTVDLGTQYF.

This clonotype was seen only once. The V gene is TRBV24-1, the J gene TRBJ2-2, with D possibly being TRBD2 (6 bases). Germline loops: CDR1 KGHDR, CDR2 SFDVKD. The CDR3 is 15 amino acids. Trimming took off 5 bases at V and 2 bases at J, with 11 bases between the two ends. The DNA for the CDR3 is TGTGCCACCAGTGTCGCGGGACTTAACACCGGGGAGCTGTTTTTT. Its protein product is CATSVAGLNTGELFF.

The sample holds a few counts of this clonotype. The CDR3 is CASSGPSATGELFF. The DNA for the CDR3 is TGTGCCAGCAGCGGTCCATCCGCGACCGGGGAGCTGTTTTTT. The rearrangement links TRBV5-6 to TRBJ2-2; no reliable D call. V shed 4 bases and J shed 5 bases, with 12 bases lying between them. The V gene's germline CDR1 is SGHDT and CDR2 YYEEEE. The CDR3 extends over 14 amino acids.

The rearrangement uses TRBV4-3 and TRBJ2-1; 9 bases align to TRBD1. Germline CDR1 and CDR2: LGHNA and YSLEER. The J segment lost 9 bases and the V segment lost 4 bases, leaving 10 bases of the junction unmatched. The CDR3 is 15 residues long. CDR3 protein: CASSLTGQGIGEQFF. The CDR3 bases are TGCGCCAGCAGCCTAACGGGACAGGGAATCGGTGAGCAGTTCTTC.

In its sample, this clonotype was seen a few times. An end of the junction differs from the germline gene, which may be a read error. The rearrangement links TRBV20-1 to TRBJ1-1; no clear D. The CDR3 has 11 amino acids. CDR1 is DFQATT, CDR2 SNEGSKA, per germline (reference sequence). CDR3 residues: CSALMNAEAFF. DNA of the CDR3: TGCAGTGCCCTAATGAACGCTGAAGCTTTCTTT.

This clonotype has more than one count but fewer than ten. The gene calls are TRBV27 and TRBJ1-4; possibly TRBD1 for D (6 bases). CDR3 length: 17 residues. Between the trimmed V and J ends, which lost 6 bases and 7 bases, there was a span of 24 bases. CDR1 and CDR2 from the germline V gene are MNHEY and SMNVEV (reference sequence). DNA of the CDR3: TGTGCCAGCAGCCTCTCTAGGGGGGGGGCGGTCGGTGAAAAACTGTTTTTT. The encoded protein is CASSLSRGGAVGEKLFF.

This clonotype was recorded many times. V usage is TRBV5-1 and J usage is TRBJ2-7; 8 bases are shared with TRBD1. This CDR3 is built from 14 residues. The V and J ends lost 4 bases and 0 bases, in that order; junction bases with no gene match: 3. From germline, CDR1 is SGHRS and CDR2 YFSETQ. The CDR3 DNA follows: TGCGCCAGCAGCCGGGACAGGAGCTCCTACGAGCAGTACTTC. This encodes CASSRDRSSYEQYF.

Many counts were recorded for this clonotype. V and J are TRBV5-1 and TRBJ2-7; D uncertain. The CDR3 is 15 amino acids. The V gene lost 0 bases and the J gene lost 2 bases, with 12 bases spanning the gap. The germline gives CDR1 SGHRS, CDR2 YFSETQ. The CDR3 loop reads CASSLAPDSTYEQYF. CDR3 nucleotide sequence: TGCGCCAGCAGCTTGGCCCCAGACTCCACCTACGAGCAGTACTTC.

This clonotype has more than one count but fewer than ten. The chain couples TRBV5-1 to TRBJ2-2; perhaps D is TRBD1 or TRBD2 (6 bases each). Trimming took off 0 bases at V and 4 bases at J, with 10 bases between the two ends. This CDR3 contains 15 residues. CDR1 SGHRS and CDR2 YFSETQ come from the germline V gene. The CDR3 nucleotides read TGCGCCAGCAGCTTGGCCGGGGGCAGCACCGGGGAGCTGTTTTTT. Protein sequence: CASSLAGGSTGELFF.

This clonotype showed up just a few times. The CDR3 DNA reads TGCAGTGCTAAAGCCTATGCGGGCGGGAAGAGGCAAGAGACCCAGTACTTC. Amino acid sequence: CSAKAYAGGKRQETQYF. The chain combines TRBV20-1 with TRBJ2-5; a weak D match, TRBD2 (6 bases). Germline values: CDR1 DFQATT, CDR2 SNEGSKA (reference sequence). V gave up 4 bases and J gave up 2 bases, with 23 bases separating them. The CDR3 totals 17 residues.

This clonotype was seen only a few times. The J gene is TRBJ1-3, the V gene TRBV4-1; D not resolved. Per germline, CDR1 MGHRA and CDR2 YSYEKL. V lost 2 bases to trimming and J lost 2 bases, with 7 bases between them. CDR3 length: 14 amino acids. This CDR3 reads CASSQTDAGNTIYF. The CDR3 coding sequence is TGCGCCAGCAGCCAAACGGACGCTGGAAACACCATATATTTT.

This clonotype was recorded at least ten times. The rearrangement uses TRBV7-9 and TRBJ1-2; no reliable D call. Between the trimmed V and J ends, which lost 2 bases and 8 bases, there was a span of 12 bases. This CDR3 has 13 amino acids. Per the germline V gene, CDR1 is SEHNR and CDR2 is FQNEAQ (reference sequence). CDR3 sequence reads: CASSLKVSEGYTF. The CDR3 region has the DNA TGTGCCAGCAGCTTAAAAGTGAGCGAGGGCTACACCTTC.

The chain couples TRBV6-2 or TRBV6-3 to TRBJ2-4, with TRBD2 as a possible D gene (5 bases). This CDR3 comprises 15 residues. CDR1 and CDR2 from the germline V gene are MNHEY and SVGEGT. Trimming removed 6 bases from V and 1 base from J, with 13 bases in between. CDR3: CASSLPPGAKNIQYF. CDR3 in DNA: TGTGCCAGCAGCCTCCCCCCGGGGGCCAAAAACATTCAGTACTTC.

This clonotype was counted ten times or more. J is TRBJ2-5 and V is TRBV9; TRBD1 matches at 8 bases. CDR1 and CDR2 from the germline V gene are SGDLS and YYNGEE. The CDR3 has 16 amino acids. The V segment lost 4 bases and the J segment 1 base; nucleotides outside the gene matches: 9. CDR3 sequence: CASSPRTGLGQETQYF. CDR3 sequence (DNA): TGTGCCAGCAGCCCGAGGACAGGGTTGGGCCAAGAGACCCAGTACTTC.

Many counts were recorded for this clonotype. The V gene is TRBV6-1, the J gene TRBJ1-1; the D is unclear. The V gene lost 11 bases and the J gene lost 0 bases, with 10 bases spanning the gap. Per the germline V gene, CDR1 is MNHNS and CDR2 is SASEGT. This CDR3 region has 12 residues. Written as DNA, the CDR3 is TGTGCCGCCGTCGCATTGAACACTGAAGCTTTCTTT. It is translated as CAAVALNTEAFF.

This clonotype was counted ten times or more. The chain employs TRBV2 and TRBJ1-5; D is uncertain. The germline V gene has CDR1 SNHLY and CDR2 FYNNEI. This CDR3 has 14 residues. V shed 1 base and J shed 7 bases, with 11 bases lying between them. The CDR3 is CASSEETRRQPQHF. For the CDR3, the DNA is TGTGCCAGCAGTGAAGAGACTAGGAGGCAGCCCCAGCATTTT.

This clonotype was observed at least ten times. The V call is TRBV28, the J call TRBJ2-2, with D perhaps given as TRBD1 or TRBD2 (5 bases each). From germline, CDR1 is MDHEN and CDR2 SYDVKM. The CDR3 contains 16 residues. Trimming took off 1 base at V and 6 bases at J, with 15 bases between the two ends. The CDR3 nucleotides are TGTGCCAGCAGTTTATACGGGACCGTGAAGTCCGGGGAGCTGTTTTTT. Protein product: CASSLYGTVKSGELFF.

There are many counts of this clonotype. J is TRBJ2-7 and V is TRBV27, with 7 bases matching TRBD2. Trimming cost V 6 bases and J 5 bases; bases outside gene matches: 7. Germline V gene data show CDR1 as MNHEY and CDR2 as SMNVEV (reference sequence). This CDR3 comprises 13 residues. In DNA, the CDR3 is TGTGCCAGCAGCTCCGGACTAGTCCACGAGCAGTACTTC. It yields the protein CASSSGLVHEQYF.

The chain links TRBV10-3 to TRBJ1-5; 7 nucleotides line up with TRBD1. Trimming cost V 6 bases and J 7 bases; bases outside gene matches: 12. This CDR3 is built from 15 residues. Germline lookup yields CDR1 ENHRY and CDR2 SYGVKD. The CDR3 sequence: CAISVENRGRQPQHF. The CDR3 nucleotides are TGTGCCATCAGCGTTGAAAACAGGGGACGGCAGCCCCAGCATTTT.

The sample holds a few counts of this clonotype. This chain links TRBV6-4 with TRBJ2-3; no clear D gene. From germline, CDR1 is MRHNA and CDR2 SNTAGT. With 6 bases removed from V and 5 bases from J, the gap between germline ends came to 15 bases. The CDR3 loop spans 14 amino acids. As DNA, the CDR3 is TGTGCCAGCAGCCGGGCCCCCATAGGAGATACGCAGTATTTT. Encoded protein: CASSRAPIGDTQYF.

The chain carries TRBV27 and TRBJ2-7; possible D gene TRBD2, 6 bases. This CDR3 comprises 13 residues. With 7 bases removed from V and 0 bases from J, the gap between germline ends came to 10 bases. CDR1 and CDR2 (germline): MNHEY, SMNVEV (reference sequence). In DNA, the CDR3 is TGTGCCAGCAAGGAGGGTCACTCCTACGAGCAGTACTTC. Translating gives CASKEGHSYEQYF.

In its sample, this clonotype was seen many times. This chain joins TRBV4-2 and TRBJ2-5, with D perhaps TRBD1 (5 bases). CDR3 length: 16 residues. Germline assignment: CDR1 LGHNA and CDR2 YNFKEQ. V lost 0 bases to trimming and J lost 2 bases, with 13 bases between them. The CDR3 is CASSQEQFNRQETQYF. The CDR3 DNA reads TGTGCCAGCAGCCAAGAACAGTTCAACAGGCAAGAGACCCAGTACTTC.

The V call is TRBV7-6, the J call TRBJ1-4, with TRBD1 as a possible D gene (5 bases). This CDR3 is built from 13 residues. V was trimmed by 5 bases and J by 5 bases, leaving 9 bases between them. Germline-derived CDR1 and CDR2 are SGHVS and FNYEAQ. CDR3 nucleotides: TGTGCCAGCAGCCTGGGGGAGAATGAAAAACTGTTTTTT. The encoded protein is CASSLGENEKLFF.

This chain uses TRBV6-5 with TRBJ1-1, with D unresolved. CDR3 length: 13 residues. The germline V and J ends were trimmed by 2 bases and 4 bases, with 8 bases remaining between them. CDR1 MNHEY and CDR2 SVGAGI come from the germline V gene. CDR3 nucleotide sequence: TGTGCCAGCAGTTACACCCGGGGCACTGAAGCTTTCTTT. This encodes CASSYTRGTEAFF.

CDR3: CASSLGGFNEQFF. In nucleotides, the CDR3 is TGTGCCAGCAGCTTGGGAGGGTTCAATGAGCAGTTCTTC. The chain uses TRBV7-3 and TRBJ2-1; 7 nucleotides match TRBD2. This CDR3 is built from 13 residues. With 3 bases clipped from V and 6 bases from J, the junction kept 2 bases outside the gene matches. Germline V gives CDR1 SGHTA, CDR2 FQGTGA.

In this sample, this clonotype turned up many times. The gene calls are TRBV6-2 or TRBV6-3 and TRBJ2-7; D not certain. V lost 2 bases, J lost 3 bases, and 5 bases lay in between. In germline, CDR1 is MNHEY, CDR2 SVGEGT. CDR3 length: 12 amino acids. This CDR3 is CASSYTVYEQYF. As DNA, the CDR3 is TGTGCCAGCAGTTACACAGTCTACGAGCAGTACTTC.